This TCR beta chain was captured by sequencing in a study of shared clonotypes between healthy human individuals. Across the study: Aged 18 to 49, the donors were a couple of women and three men. Study outcomes and limitations: Since donors were few, the genetic and exposure-history diversity represented was limited.

Scientists sequenced DNA from unsorted PBMC on ten immunoSEQ deep assay plates. TCRdb's copy holds only in-frame clones and misses some; the assay was immunoSEQ multiplex PCR. The repertoire holds about 490,000 clones, with about 80% as singletons. This CDR3 is 14 amino acids long. Germline trimming cut 0 bases from V and 7 bases from J; bases unmatched to any gene: 5. In germline, CDR1 is SGHNT, CDR2 YYREEE (reference sequence). Adults of Caucasian background living in Nashville, Tennessee made up all donors. Turning to this clone: Antigen unknown.

The sequence derives from a woman aged 40 to 50 in good health. Some clones in this sample may be carry-over from other donors' samples. Sequencing was performed on PBMCs. The chain combines TRBV5-4 with TRBJ1-2; 8 nucleotides align to TRBD1. CDR3 DNA: TGTGCCAGCAGCTTGGAGACAGGGGAGAGTGGCTACACCTTC. Protein sequence: CASSLETGESGYTF.